The rows below give T cell receptor beta chains drawn from one sample of a study of T cell clones after liver transplantation. Assay: immunoSEQ multiplex PCR; the TCRdb copy retains only in-frame clones and omits some. The sample carries some 50,000 clones, 60% to 75% recorded once. Here the sequenced sample was CD4+ T cells from blood, taken at the 22-month timepoint. These receptors all come from a human patient who received a liver transplant. The graft donor may have contributed some T cells. The CDR3 runs from the conserved cysteine through the conserved F or W. The order of the fields is clone size, D gene, J gene, V gene, CDR3 protein, CDR3 DNA. The D gene is left open where the match is weak. The size entry is marked missing in some rows and otherwise reads once, few, many or a size class.

.	.	TRBJ2-2	TRBV7-9	CASSFGVTGELFF	TGTGCCAGCAGCTTCGGGGTCACCGGGGAGCTGTTTTTT
.	.	TRBJ1-1	TRBV2	CASSERRTDTEAFF	TGTGCCAGCAGTGAACGGAGGACAGACACTGAAGCTTTCTTT
.	TRBD1	TRBJ1-2	TRBV5-5	CASSPWTGSLYGYTF	TGTGCCAGCAGCCCCTGGACAGGGTCCCTCTATGGCTACACCTTC
.	TRBD2	TRBJ2-1	TRBV5-5	CASTSLADPYNEQFF	TGTGCCAGCACCTCCCTAGCGGACCCCTACAATGAGCAGTTCTTC
.	TRBD1	TRBJ2-7	TRBV28	CASGSGTGDHEQYF	TGTGCCAGCGGTTCCGGGACAGGGGACCACGAGCAGTACTTC
once	.	TRBJ2-2	TRBV19	CAGSGNTGELFF	TGTGCCGGGTCGGGGAACACCGGGGAGCTGTTTTTT
.	TRBD1	TRBJ2-7	TRBV11-2	CASSAVRDRVYEQYF	TGTGCCAGCAGCGCGGTTCGGGACAGGGTGTACGAGCAGTACTTC
.	.	TRBJ2-1	TRBV2	CASSDQGGLNYNEQFF	TGTGCCAGCAGTGATCAGGGTGGACTCAATTACAATGAGCAGTTCTTC
.	.	TRBJ2-2	TRBV19	CASSPLTGTTGELFF	TGTGCCAGTAGTCCCCTGACAGGTACTACCGGGGAGCTGTTTTTT
.	TRBD1	TRBJ1-5	TRBV28	CASTIGTGNQPQHF	TGTGCCAGCACCATAGGGACAGGGAATCAGCCCCAGCATTTT
.	.	TRBJ2-1	TRBV11-2	CASSLDWNTGLSYNEQFF	TGTGCCAGCAGCTTAGATTGGAATACAGGCCTGTCCTACAATGAGCAGTTCTTC
few	.	TRBJ2-2	TRBV15	CATSRNTHTGELFF	TGTGCCACCAGCAGGAACACCCACACCGGGGAGCTGTTTTTT
.	TRBD1	TRBJ1-4	TRBV29-1	CSVGGRNRGPNEKLFF	TGCAGCGTTGGGGGGCGCAACAGGGGTCCTAATGAAAAACTGTTTTTT
.	TRBD2	TRBJ2-2	TRBV9	CASSVVSGALSGELFF	TGTGCCAGCAGCGTAGTAAGCGGGGCCCTGTCGGGGGAGCTGTTTTTT
.	TRBD1	TRBJ1-2	TRBV28	CASSLYRGRDYGYTF	TGTGCCAGCAGTTTGTACAGGGGGCGCGACTATGGCTACACCTTC
.	TRBD1	TRBJ1-4	TRBV5-5	CASSQAPGTGSEKLFF	TGTGCCAGCAGTCAGGCGCCCGGGACAGGGTCTGAAAAACTGTTTTTT
.	.	TRBJ2-3	TRBV7-2	CASSLSTDTQYF	TGTGCCAGCAGCTTGTCCACAGATACGCAGTATTTT
.	TRBD1	TRBJ1-5	TRBV7-2	CASSPGQGGQPQHF	TGTGCCAGCAGCCCCGGACAGGGGGGTCAGCCCCAGCATTTT
.	.	TRBJ2-7	TRBV6-1	CASSANRDGSYEQYF	TGTGCCAGCAGTGCTAATCGGGACGGATCCTACGAGCAGTACTTC
.	TRBD1	TRBJ1-4	TRBV6-1	CASGRQGLNEKLFF	TGTGCCAGCGGAAGACAGGGGCTTAATGAAAAACTGTTTTTT
.	.	TRBJ2-5	TRBV7-8	CASSLGMGETQYF	TGTGCCAGCAGCTTAGGGATGGGAGAGACCCAGTACTTC
.	TRBD1	TRBJ1-3	TRBV28	CASSTLTGGKDTIYF	TGTGCCAGCAGCACCTTGACAGGGGGGAAGGACACCATATATTTT
.	TRBD1	TRBJ1-4	TRBV10-3	CAISGGQGDEKLFF	TGTGCCATCAGTGGGGGACAGGGAGATGAAAAACTGTTTTTT
.	TRBD2	TRBJ2-1	TRBV19	CASSSPGLGDNEQFF	TGTGCCAGTAGTTCGCCGGGACTAGGAGACAATGAGCAGTTCTTC
.	.	TRBJ1-5	TRBV7-2	CASSLGSYSNQPQHF	TGTGCCAGCAGCTTAGGGTCGTATAGCAATCAGCCCCAGCATTTT
.	TRBD1	TRBJ2-3	TRBV7-2	CASSQGQGVTNTQYF	TGTGCCAGCAGTCAAGGACAGGGGGTTACGAATACGCAGTATTTT
few	TRBD1	TRBJ2-3	TRBV2	CASSRTGLSTDTQYF	TGTGCCAGCAGTCGGACAGGGCTAAGCACAGATACGCAGTATTTT